This T cell receptor beta chain was found in a study of tumor-infiltrating lymphocytes in primary liver carcinoma. Starting material of roughly 550 ng total RNA yielded TCR beta cDNA via a constant-region primer. For TCR beta, libraries were produced by three nested multiplex PCR rounds using slightly modified ARM-PCR. One entry per CDR3 protein results from TCRdb running MiXCR on the multiplex PCR reads. The sample has approximately 310,000 distinct CDR3 sequences; about 60% are singletons. Blood RNA came from unsorted whole blood; germline DNA was also extracted. This clonotype was observed a single time. The specimen sequenced was peripheral blood. This clonotype was obtained from a man in his forties or fifties with primary liver carcinoma and hepatitis B virus infection.

CDR3 nucleotide sequence: TGTGCCGGCTCCCCCCTTTGGCTCACAGATACGCAGTATTTT. Translated: CAGSPLWLTDTQYF. This sequence joins TRBV6-5 and TRBJ2-3; D gene ambiguous. Trimming removed 11 bases at V and 2 bases at J, with 17 bases between. Per the germline V gene, CDR1 is MNHEY and CDR2 is SVGAGI. The CDR3 consists of 14 residues.